Listed below are T cell receptor beta chains from one sample, sequenced in a study of liver allograft versus peripheral blood T cells. In TCRdb, the reads were re-called with MiXCR into one record per CDR3 protein. This table holds roughly 11,000 distinct CDR3 sequences, around 23% found once. These receptors originate from a human patient who had a liver transplant. Some of the T cells may derive from the graft donor. Each CDR3 is given with its conserved first and last residue. Size values are once, few and many counts, or a class for expanded clones, and some rows have none.

cdr3_length	clone_size	v_call	j_call	cdr3_aa
13	medium-sized	TRBV6-2/TRBV6-3	TRBJ1-2	CASSIVLNYGYTF
16	-	TRBV7-3	TRBJ2-1	CASRYLAGAGYNEQFF
15	medium-sized	TRBV6-5	TRBJ1-6	CASSRDRGENSPLHF
15	few	TRBV6-5	TRBJ1-6	CASSYRAVGNSPLHF
14	few	TRBV28	TRBJ1-1	CASSLDAYGAEAFF
14	-	TRBV20-1	TRBJ1-6	CSAPPGQGNSPLHF
14	few	TRBV6-1	TRBJ2-7	CASSWDRTSYEQYF
13	medium-sized	TRBV29-1	TRBJ2-7	CSVVGRFVYEQYF
16	medium-sized	TRBV19	TRBJ1-4	CASSIPRGATNEKLFF
13	-	TRBV20-1	TRBJ1-1	CSARNWEGTEAFF
14	few	TRBV5-4	TRBJ1-6	CASSSGADISPLHF
15	-	TRBV6-5	TRBJ1-5	CASSWGGGSNQPQHF
15	few	TRBV27	TRBJ1-1	CASSILQGVNTEAFF
14	medium-sized	TRBV19	TRBJ1-6	CASNRDRNNSPLHF
17	-	TRBV20-1	TRBJ2-1	CSARVPSGDPYGDEQFF
11	-	TRBV10-3	TRBJ2-1	CATKGAGEQFF
13	-	TRBV20-1	TRBJ2-7	CSARGTGVSEQYF
15	-	TRBV5-6	TRBJ1-1	CASSLRGALDTEAFF
15	medium-sized	TRBV18	TRBJ1-4	CASSPFRGYNEKLFF
15	few	TRBV19	TRBJ2-1	CASSPRRGVYNEQFF
14	-	TRBV24-1	TRBJ2-1	CATSWRGGNNEQFF
15	-	TRBV15	TRBJ2-7	CATSSRGQGFDEQYF
13	medium-sized	TRBV18	TRBJ1-1	CASSWTENTEAFF
22	-	TRBV30	TRBJ2-7	CAWNGGIKRETGLAGGRYEQYF
13	medium-sized	TRBV29-1	TRBJ1-1	CSVEGRVNTEAFF
15	-	TRBV6-5	TRBJ2-7	CASRLLPQGAGEQYF
14	-	TRBV5-6	TRBJ1-4	CASSLGPYNEKLFF
14	medium-sized	TRBV6-5	TRBJ1-6	CASSFRTGVSPLHF
16	-	TRBV20-1	TRBJ1-5	CSARRNRGYSNQPQHF
12	few	TRBV7-9	TRBJ1-1	CASSLGEGTAFF
16	medium-sized	TRBV18	TRBJ1-1	CASSPLGAGLGTEAFF
17	-	TRBV12-5	TRBJ1-5	CASGPPVDRGPWQPQHF
16	medium-sized	TRBV19	TRBJ1-1	CASSPTTGGAYTEAFF